The clone carrying this T cell receptor beta chain has more than one count but fewer than ten. The sample comes from a study of human T cells and chemical hapten exposure. Trimming at V came to 3 bases and at J to 5 bases, leaving 8 bases not matched to a gene. CDR1 and CDR2 from the germline V gene are MDHEN and SYDVKM. The CDR3 runs to 15 residues. The time point: pre-sensitization, week 0. Documented treatment: therapeutic diphenylcyclopropenone sensitization with weekly scalp DPC. TCRdb recomputed calls from the RACE reads with MiXCR, one row per CDR3 protein. The sample has roughly 80,000 distinct CDR3 sequences, 12% to 15% seen once; the top ten hold about 4.9%.

The chain couples TRBV28 to TRBJ2-5; 8 positions match TRBD2. The TCR sequence derives from a woman in her fifties or sixties with alopecia areata. Some clones in this sample may be carry-over from other donors' samples. The sample consisted of whole blood, taken in connection with sensitization to the hapten diphenylcyclopropenone (DPC). The CDR3 loop is CASSFSGLASETQYF. In DNA, the CDR3 is TGTGCCAGCAGTTTTTCCGGACTAGCCTCCGAGACCCAGTACTTC.